Each of the 15 T cell receptor beta chains below was sequenced from the same sample in a study of CD8+ T cells in alopecia areata. Extraction and reverse transcription of RNA yielded cDNA as the sequencing template. The assay was immunoSEQ multiplex PCR, and TCRdb's table has in-frame clones only and misses some. The sample has about 120,000 clones, none seen only once. The sample taken for sequencing was lesional skin. These receptors were collected from a C3H/HeJ mouse with alopecia areata. Mice of this strain are of MHC haplotype H2-k.

A note on this clone: Gene names are mouse gene names. The read ends 4 residues shy of where the CDR3 ends; the end is completed using the germline J gene. The chain has TRBV19 and TRBJ2-5, with 7 bases identical to TRBD1. Germline V gene lookup returns CDR1 FNHDT and CDR2 SITEND (reference sequence). The CDR3 totals 13 residues. The CDR3 bases that were read are TGTGCCAGCAGCCGGACAGGAGAAGAC. Translation: CASSRTGED. Given in full, the CDR3 is CASSRTGEDTQYF.

Concerning this clone itself: The genes and germline here are from mouse. The CDR3 is cut off 4 residues early in the read; its end comes from the germline J gene. The chain is built from TRBV13-3 and TRBJ2-1, with 8 bases lining up with TRBD2. Germline V lookup: CDR1 NNHDY, CDR2 SYVADS. This CDR3 is 14 amino acids long. The V gene end was trimmed by 6 bases and the J gene end by 5 bases; junction bases not matched to a gene: 7. CDR3 sequence reads: CASTGGGADAEQFF. The covered CDR3 bases are TGTGCCAGCACCGGGGGGGGCGCGGATGCT.

This clone came up a few times. Genes and germline come from the mouse. The CDR3 is cut off 4 residues early in the read; its end comes from the germline J gene. The chain carries TRBV1 and TRBJ2-5; 10 bases are a match to TRBD2. This CDR3 region has 16 residues. The V gene's germline CDR1 is NSQYPW and CDR2 LRSPGD (reference sequence). The chain's CDR3 is CTCSAGLTGGRDTQYF. CDR3 DNA (partial): TGCACCTGCAGTGCAGGTTTGACTGGGGGGCGCGAC.

Many counts were recorded for this clone. The gene names here belong to mouse. Read sequence stops 4 residues before the CDR3 end, and the germline J gene provides the missing end. The J gene is TRBJ1-4, the V gene TRBV13-3; 8 nucleotides align to TRBD1. Per germline, CDR1 NNHDY and CDR2 SYVADS. With 5 bases clipped from V and 3 bases from J, the junction kept 9 bases outside the gene matches. This CDR3 is 16 amino acids long. The CDR3 spells CASSPTTGETNERLFF. The sequenced CDR3 bases are TGTGCCAGCAGCCCCACGACAGGGGAGACCAACGAA.

About this clone: Gene and germline names: mouse. The CDR3 extends 4 residues past the end of the read, so its final part is completed from the germline J gene. The chain employs TRBV31 and TRBJ2-1; a possible D gene is TRBD2 (6 bases). The V gene lost 1 base and the J gene lost 2 bases, with 9 bases spanning the gap. This CDR3 is built from 14 residues. Germline-derived CDR1 and CDR2 are GKSSPN and SITVG. The CDR3 region is CAWSPGLYYAEQFF. The DNA read from the CDR3 is TGTGCCTGGAGTCCGGGACTTTACTATGCT.

With regard to this clone: The gene names here belong to mouse. CDR3 sequence reads: CASSGGQYYEQYF. Incomplete CDR3 DNA: TGTGCCAGCAGTGGAGGACAGTATTAT. V is TRBV13-1 and J is TRBJ2-7; a weak D match, TRBD1 (6 bases). The read is 4 residues too short to cover the CDR3 end, so that end is filled in from the germline J gene. This CDR3 has 13 amino acids. Per germline, CDR1 NSHNY and CDR2 SYGAGN.

Of note for this clone: The gene names given are mouse names. The observed sequence ends 4 residues before the CDR3 terminus, with the missing tail filled in from the germline J gene. The V call is TRBV13-3, the J call TRBJ1-4; D may be TRBD1 (5 bases). With 1 base removed from V and 3 bases from J, the gap between germline ends came to 10 bases. Germline V lookup: CDR1 NNHDY, CDR2 SYVADS. The CDR3 runs to 15 residues. This CDR3 is CASSDWGRTNERLFF. The covered CDR3 bases are TGTGCCAGCAGTGATTGGGGGAGGACCAACGAA.

This clone was observed a handful of times. All gene names here are mouse names. The CDR3 goes on 4 residues after the read ends, and that part is filled in from the germline J gene. This rearrangement joins TRBV31 to TRBJ2-3; 9 bases match TRBD2. V shed 0 bases, J shed 0 bases, and the junction held 4 bases outside the gene matches. Germline CDR1 and CDR2: GKSSPN and SITVG. The CDR3 totals 16 residues. The CDR3 loop reads CAWSLLGGSSAETLYF. The covered CDR3 bases are TGTGCCTGGAGTCTCCTGGGGGGGTCTAGTGCAGAA. The complete variable domain, with remaining parts taken from reference TRBV31 and TRBJ2-3, reads AQTIHQWPVAEIKAVGSPLSLGCTIKGKSSPNLYWYWQATGGTLQQLFYSITVGQVESVVQLNLSASRPKDDQFILSTEKLLLSHSGFYLCAWSLLGGSSAETLYFGSGTRLTVL.

About this clone itself: Any gene name here is a mouse gene name. Coverage ceases 4 residues before the CDR3 finishes, and the germline J gene fills in the end. The genes are TRBV1 and TRBJ2-1; a possible D gene is TRBD2 (6 bases). V lost 1 base to trimming and J lost 0 bases, with 10 bases between them. This CDR3 contains 16 residues. Germline V gene lookup returns CDR1 NSQYPW and CDR2 LRSPGD (reference sequence). The CDR3: CTCSAASGVNYAEQFF. Incomplete CDR3 DNA: TGCACCTGCAGTGCAGCCTCTGGGGTTAACTATGCT. Full variable domain (missing parts from reference TRBV1 and TRBJ2-1): VTLLEQNPRWRLVPRGQAVNLRCILKNSQYPWMSWYQQDLQKQLQWLFTLRSPGDKEVKSLPGADYLATRVTDTELRLQVANMSQGRTLYCTCSAASGVNYAEQFFGPGTRLTVL.

In its sample, this clone was seen a few times. Gene names and germline match the mouse. The read finishes 4 residues shy of the CDR3 end, and the germline J gene is used to complete it. The chain recombines TRBV19 with TRBJ2-5, with 7 bases fitting TRBD1. Germline CDR1 reads FNHDT; CDR2 reads SITEND (reference sequence). Losses at the gene ends were 2 bases for V and 1 base for J; bases not matched to a gene: 4. This CDR3 comprises 15 residues. The sequenced part of the CDR3 DNA is TGTGCCAGCAGTATTGGGACAGCACACCAAGAC. Translating it yields CASSIGTAHQD. The whole CDR3 is CASSIGTAHQDTQYF.

This clone was seen ten or more times. Mouse germline and gene names are used. CDR3 amino acids: CASSDEGQGRSYEQYF. The part of the CDR3 DNA that was read is TGTGCCAGCAGTGATGAGGGACAGGGGAGGTCCTAT. This chain joins TRBV13-3 and TRBJ2-7; 10 bases align to TRBD1. The CDR3 end falls 4 residues outside the read, so it is completed with the germline J gene. The CDR3 runs 16 residues. The germline V gene has CDR1 NNHDY and CDR2 SYVADS. With 0 bases clipped from V and 1 base from J, the junction kept 4 bases outside the gene matches.

This clone was seen repeatedly, ten times or more. The germline and genes are mouse ones. With the read ending 4 residues before the CDR3 end, the germline J gene is used to fill in that end. V usage is TRBV13-3 and J usage is TRBJ1-2; 12 bases match TRBD1. Germline loops: CDR1 NNHDY, CDR2 SYVADS. V was pared by 6 bases and J by 3 bases, with 3 bases of the junction left unmatched. The CDR3 sequence is 14 residues long. The CDR3 sequence is CASTGTGGHSDYTF. CDR3 DNA, as far as it was read: TGTGCCAGCACCGGGACAGGGGGCCACTCC.

This clone was seen only a few times. Gene names and germline match the mouse. The DNA ends 4 residues before the CDR3 does, and the rest of the CDR3 is filled in from the germline J gene. J is TRBJ1-2 and V is TRBV13-3, with 8 bases that match TRBD1. CDR1 is NNHDY and CDR2 is SYVADS in the germline V gene. The CDR3 spans 13 residues. The CDR3 loop is CASRSGGGSDYTF. CDR3 DNA, as far as it was read: TGTGCCAGCAGGTCAGGGGGCGGATCC.

In its sample, this clone was seen a few times. Mouse gene names and germline throughout. The sequenced fragment ends 4 residues before the CDR3 boundary, so the rest is inferred from the germline J gene. This rearrangement joins TRBV1 to TRBJ2-3; TRBD2 matches at 13 bases. Trimming removed 1 base from V and 3 bases from J; junction bases left unmatched: 1. Germline lookup yields CDR1 NSQYPW and CDR2 LRSPGD (reference sequence). This CDR3 has 16 amino acids. The covered CDR3 bases are TGCACCTGCAGTGCAGTGGACTGGGGGGGCGCAGAA. It codes for CTCSAVDWGGAE. The complete CDR3 reads CTCSAVDWGGAETLYF.

This clone was observed a handful of times. The gene names here belong to mouse. The missing CDR3 end, 4 residues past where the read stops, is filled in from the germline J gene. The sample contains more than one DNA sequence encoding this CDR3. The chain employs TRBV1 and TRBJ2-3; D might be TRBD2 (6 bases). Germline-derived CDR1 and CDR2 are NSQYPW and LRSPGD (reference sequence). There are 16 residues in the CDR3. Trimming pared 3 bases from V and 0 bases from J, leaving 13 bases between. CDR3 bases read: TGCACCTGCAGTGCCCTTGGGGGACCTAGTGCAGAA. It translates to CTCSALGGPSAE. The full CDR3 reads CTCSALGGPSAETLYF.